This TCR beta chain was recovered during a study of T cells in Graves' hyperthyroidism and ophthalmopathy. The table lists this clonotype with many counts. Germline is not matched at one junction end, which may reflect a read error. CDR3 size: 14 residues. Germline V CDR1 and CDR2: LGHDT, YNNKEL (reference sequence). Amplified regions were TCR beta CDR3 sequences from RNA transcripts. Primed by the HTBI set, a first-round RT-PCR was run on the TCR CDR3. One entry per CDR3 protein results from TCRdb running MiXCR on the multiplex PCR reads. The profile shows a few hundred thousand distinct CDR3 sequences, 11% to 15% of them singletons.

The chain is built from TRBV3-1 and TRBJ2-5, with D tentatively TRBD2 (5 bases). The TCR comes from a woman between 40 and 50 years old with Graves' hyperthyroidism. Specimen: blood. The CDR3 loop reads CASSQFLAQGTQYF. The CDR3 nucleotides are TGTGCCAGCAGCCAATTTCTAGCCCAAGGGACCCAGTACTTC.